The 17 T cell receptor beta chains listed next were all sequenced from one sample in a study of cytomegalovirus exposure and HLA in healthy donors. Vbeta (60) and Jbeta (13) primers were used in the PCR. Sequenced by immunoSEQ multiplex PCR; TCRdb stores in-frame clones only, minus some. The profile shows about 120,000 clones, about 69% of them singletons. The sample was PBMCs. These TCRs come from a woman aged 18-29 years in good health and CMV-seronegative.

The chain is built from TRBV29-1 and TRBJ1-4; the D is unclear. The CDR3 is 14 amino acids. Germline V gives CDR1 SQVTM, CDR2 ANQGSEA. V was clipped by 4 bases and J by 0 bases, with 9 bases between them. This CDR3 is CSVGVAATNEKLFF. CDR3 nucleotide sequence: TGCAGCGTTGGGGTAGCTGCAACTAATGAAAAACTGTTTTTT.

This chain joins TRBV30 and TRBJ1-6; tentative D call: TRBD1 (5 bases). This CDR3 is 11 amino acids long. Germline V gene data show CDR1 as GTSNPN and CDR2 as SVGIG (reference sequence). Trimming pared 4 bases from V and 14 bases from J, leaving 12 bases between. CDR3 nucleotides: TGTGCCTGGACCTTTCAGGGTTCCCTCCACTTT. This sequence encodes CAWTFQGSLHF.

The sample holds one count of this clone. This rearrangement joins TRBV27 to TRBJ2-7, with a weak D call TRBD1 (5 bases). Germline V gene sequence: CDR1 MNHEY, CDR2 SMNVEV (reference sequence). Between the trimmed V and J ends, which lost 6 bases and 1 base, there was a span of 13 bases. The CDR3 has 14 amino acids. CDR3 in DNA: TGTGCCAGCAGCTTAGGGGCATCATCCTACGAGCAGTACTTC. Protein: CASSLGASSYEQYF.

V is TRBV5-4 and J is TRBJ2-1; maybe TRBD1 (6 bases). V shed 3 bases and J shed 8 bases, with 15 bases lying between them. The CDR3 is 14 amino acids. CDR1 and CDR2 (germline): SGHNT, YYREEE (reference sequence). CDR3 sequence (DNA): TGTGCCAGCAGCTCGTCCGGGACACGGGATGAGCAGTTCTTC. Its protein product is CASSSSGTRDEQFF.

J is TRBJ2-1 and V is TRBV2; TRBD1 matches at 7 bases. The ends lost 6 bases at V and 4 bases at J; junction bases unmatched: 6. CDR3 length: 14 residues. Germline V lookup: CDR1 SNHLY, CDR2 FYNNEI. The CDR3 DNA sequence: TGTGCCAGCAGGAGGGACAGAGAGTACAATGAGCAGTTCTTC. Amino acid sequence: CASRRDREYNEQFF.

V usage is TRBV6-5 and J usage is TRBJ2-7; maybe TRBD2 (5 bases). V lost 2 bases and J 3 bases, leaving 14 bases between the germline ends. This CDR3 contains 15 residues. Germline assignment: CDR1 MNHEY and CDR2 SVGAGI. The CDR3 bases are TGTGCCAGCAGTTACCGAGCGGCCCCCTTCTACGAGCAGTACTTC. Its translation: CASSYRAAPFYEQYF.

This chain connects TRBV6-1 to TRBJ2-5, with D perhaps matching TRBD2 (5 bases). The CDR3 consists of 14 residues. Trimming shortened V by 1 base and J by 8 bases, and 14 bases separated the two germline ends. Germline CDR1 is MNHNS and CDR2 is SASEGT. The CDR3 loop reads CASSEVGPEGTQYF. The CDR3 DNA sequence: TGTGCCAGCAGTGAAGTAGGACCCGAGGGAACCCAGTACTTC.

This clone was observed a handful of times. The same CDR3 can be traced to other DNA sequences in this sample. J is TRBJ1-1 and V is TRBV27; D unclear. CDR3 length: 15 residues. The V end was cut by 1 base, the J end by 3 bases, with 12 bases between. Germline lookup yields CDR1 MNHEY and CDR2 SMNVEV (reference sequence). The CDR3 DNA follows: TGTGCCAGCAGTTTATTGGGAAGGCGGGACACTGAAGCTTTCTTT. It is translated as CASSLLGRRDTEAFF.

V is TRBV7-9 and J is TRBJ2-1; 9 bases are shared with TRBD1. Germline trimming cut 3 bases from V and 7 bases from J; bases unmatched to any gene: 10. The CDR3 is 16 amino acids. Germline-derived CDR1 and CDR2 are SEHNR and FQNEAQ (reference sequence). The CDR3 region has the DNA TGTGCCAGCAGCTTGGCCTTGGGACAGGGAGGGAATGAGCAGTTCTTC. Translating it yields CASSLALGQGGNEQFF.

This rearrangement joins TRBV29-1 to TRBJ1-1; no reliable D call. Germline-derived CDR1 and CDR2 are SQVTM and ANQGSEA. The CDR3 length is 16 residues. V dropped 1 base and J dropped 6 bases, with 21 bases sitting between them. CDR3 protein: CSVEGGTRPSSPEAFF. The CDR3 DNA is TGCAGCGTTGAAGGCGGAACAAGGCCAAGTAGTCCTGAAGCTTTCTTT.

This chain joins TRBV28 and TRBJ2-7, with D possibly TRBD1 on 5 matching bases. The CDR3 is made up of 14 amino acids. The ends were cut back, 7 bases at V and 2 bases at J, with 15 bases in the middle. Germline V CDR1 and CDR2: MDHEN, SYDVKM. The CDR3 region is CASKTQGPTYEQYF. In nucleotides, the CDR3 is TGTGCCAGCAAGACCCAGGGCCCCACCTACGAGCAGTACTTC.

Only one count was recorded for this clone. The chain is built from TRBV25-1 and TRBJ2-1; possible D gene TRBD2, 5 bases. The CDR3 is 13 amino acids. CDR1 is MGHDK and CDR2 is SYGVNS in the germline V gene. The germline V and J ends were trimmed by 4 bases and 1 base, with 5 bases remaining between them. Here the CDR3 DNA reads TGTGCCAGCAGTGCGGGGTCCTACAATGAGCAGTTCTTC. Translating gives CASSAGSYNEQFF.

Of note for this clone: This sample includes further DNA sequences coding for the same CDR3. This chain joins TRBV5-1 and TRBJ1-3; D is uncertain. In germline, CDR1 is SGHRS, CDR2 YFSETQ. This CDR3 has 14 amino acids. Between the trimmed V and J ends, which lost 0 bases and 0 bases, there was a span of 4 bases. The CDR3 DNA reads as TGCGCCAGCAGCTTGGGCGGCTCTGGAAACACCATATATTTT. Translation gives CASSLGGSGNTIYF.

The genes are TRBV2 and TRBJ1-2, with TRBD1 identical over 12 bases. This CDR3 contains 19 residues. Germline trimming cut 6 bases from V and 7 bases from J; bases unmatched to any gene: 21. Germline V lookup: CDR1 SNHLY, CDR2 FYNNEI. CDR3: CASSVYITIVGTGGGGYTF. The DNA for the CDR3 is TGTGCCAGCAGCGTATACATAACCATTGTGGGGACAGGGGGCGGTGGCTACACCTTC.

There are a few counts of this clone. This chain joins TRBV28 and TRBJ1-5; D gene ambiguous. The CDR3 loop spans 16 amino acids. Germline loops: CDR1 MDHEN, CDR2 SYDVKM. The V end was cut by 6 bases, the J end by 0 bases, with 15 bases between. The CDR3 DNA reads as TGTGCCAGCAGACAACCCGGACGGGGTAGCAATCAGCCCCAGCATTTT. Protein: CASRQPGRGSNQPQHF. The whole variable domain, filled in from reference TRBV28 and TRBJ1-5, reads DVKVTQSSRYLVKRTGEKVFLECVQDMDHENMFWYRQDPGLGLRLIYFSYDVKMKEKGDIPEGYSVSREKKERFSLILESASTNQTSMYLCASRQPGRGSNQPQHFGDGTRLSIL.

The chain employs TRBV6-4 and TRBJ1-5; no reliable D call. This CDR3 spans 15 amino acids. V gave up 6 bases and J gave up 3 bases, with 15 bases separating them. CDR1 is MRHNA and CDR2 is SNTAGT in the germline V gene. This chain's CDR3 is CASSAGGSYNQPQHF. In nucleotides, the CDR3 is TGTGCCAGCAGCGCCGGCGGCAGCTACAATCAGCCCCAGCATTTT.

In its sample, this clone was seen a few times. This chain joins TRBV4-1 and TRBJ1-1; the D is unclear. The germline CDR1 and CDR2 sequences are MGHRA and YSYEKL. This CDR3 is 15 amino acids long. Trimming took 5 bases from V and 2 from J, leaving 15 bases between them. In DNA form, the CDR3 reads TGCGCCAGCAGCTCCCGTGGAGGCGGAAACACTGAAGCTTTCTTT. Its translation: CASSSRGGGNTEAFF.